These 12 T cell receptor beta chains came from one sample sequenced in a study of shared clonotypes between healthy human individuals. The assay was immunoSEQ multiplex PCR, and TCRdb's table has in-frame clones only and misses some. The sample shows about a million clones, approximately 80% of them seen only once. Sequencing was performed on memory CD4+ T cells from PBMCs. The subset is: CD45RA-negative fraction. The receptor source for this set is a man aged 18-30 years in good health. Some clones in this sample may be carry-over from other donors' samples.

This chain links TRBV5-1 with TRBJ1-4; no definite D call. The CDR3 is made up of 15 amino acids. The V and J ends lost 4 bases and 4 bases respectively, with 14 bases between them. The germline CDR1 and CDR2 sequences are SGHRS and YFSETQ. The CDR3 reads CASSPGGIGNEKLFF. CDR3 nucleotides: TGCGCCAGCAGCCCCGGTGGTATTGGTAATGAAAAACTGTTTTTT.

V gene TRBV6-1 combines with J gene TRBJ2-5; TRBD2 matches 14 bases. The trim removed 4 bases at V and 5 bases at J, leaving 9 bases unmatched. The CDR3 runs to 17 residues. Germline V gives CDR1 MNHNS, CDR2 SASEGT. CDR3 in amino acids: CASSAHGTSGSPETQYF. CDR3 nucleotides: TGTGCCAGCAGTGCGCACGGGACTAGCGGGAGTCCGGAGACCCAGTACTTC.

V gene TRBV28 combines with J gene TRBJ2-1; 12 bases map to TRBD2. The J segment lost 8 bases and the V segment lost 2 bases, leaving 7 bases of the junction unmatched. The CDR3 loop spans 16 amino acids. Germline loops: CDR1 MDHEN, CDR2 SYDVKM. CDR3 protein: CASSLDLAGGHDEQFF. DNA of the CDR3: TGTGCCAGCAGTTTAGATCTAGCGGGAGGGCATGATGAGCAGTTCTTC.

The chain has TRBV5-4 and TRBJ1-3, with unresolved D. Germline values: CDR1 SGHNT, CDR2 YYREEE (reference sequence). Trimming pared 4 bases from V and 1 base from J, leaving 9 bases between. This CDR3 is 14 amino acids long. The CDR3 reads CASSQDRSGNTIYF. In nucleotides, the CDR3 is TGTGCCAGCAGCCAGGACCGATCTGGAAACACCATATATTTT.

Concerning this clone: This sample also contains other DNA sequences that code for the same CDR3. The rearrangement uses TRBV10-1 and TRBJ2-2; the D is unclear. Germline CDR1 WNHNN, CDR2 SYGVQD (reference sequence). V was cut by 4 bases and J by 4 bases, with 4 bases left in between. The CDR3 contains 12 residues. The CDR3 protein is CASSVGTGELFF. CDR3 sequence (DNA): TGCGCCAGCAGTGTTGGCACCGGGGAGCTGTTTTTT.

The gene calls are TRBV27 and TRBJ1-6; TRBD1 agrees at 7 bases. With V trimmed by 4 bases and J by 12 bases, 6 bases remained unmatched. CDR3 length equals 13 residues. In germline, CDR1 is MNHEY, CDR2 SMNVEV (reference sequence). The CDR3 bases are TGTGCCAGCAGTTGGCGACAGGGCTTACCCCTCCACTTT. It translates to CASSWRQGLPLHF.

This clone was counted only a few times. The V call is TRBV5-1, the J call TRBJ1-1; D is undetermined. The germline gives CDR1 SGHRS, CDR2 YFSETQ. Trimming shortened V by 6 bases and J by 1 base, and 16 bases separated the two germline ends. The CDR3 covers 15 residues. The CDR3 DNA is TGCGCCAGCAACGAGGAGGCAGGTCAGAACACTGAAGCTTTCTTT. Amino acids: CASNEEAGQNTEAFF.

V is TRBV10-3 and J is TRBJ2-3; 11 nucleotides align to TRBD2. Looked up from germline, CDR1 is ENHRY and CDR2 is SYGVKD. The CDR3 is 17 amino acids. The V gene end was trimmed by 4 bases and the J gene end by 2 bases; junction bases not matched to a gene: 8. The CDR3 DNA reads TGTGCCATCAGTGGGATAATAGCGGGAGGGTTCACAGATACGCAGTATTTT. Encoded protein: CAISGIIAGGFTDTQYF.

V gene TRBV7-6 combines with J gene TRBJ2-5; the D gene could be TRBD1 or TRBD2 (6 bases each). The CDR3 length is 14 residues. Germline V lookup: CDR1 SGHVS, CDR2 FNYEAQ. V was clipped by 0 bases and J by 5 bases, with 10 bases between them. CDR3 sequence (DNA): TGTGCCAGCAGCTTAGCGGGGGGCAGGGAGACCCAGTACTTC. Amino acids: CASSLAGGRETQYF.

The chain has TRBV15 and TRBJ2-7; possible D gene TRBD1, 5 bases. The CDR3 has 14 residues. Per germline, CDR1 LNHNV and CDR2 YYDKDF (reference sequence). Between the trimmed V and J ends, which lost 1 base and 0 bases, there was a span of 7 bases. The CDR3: CATSRGQISYEQYF. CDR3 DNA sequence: TGTGCCACCAGCAGAGGACAGATCTCCTACGAGCAGTACTTC.

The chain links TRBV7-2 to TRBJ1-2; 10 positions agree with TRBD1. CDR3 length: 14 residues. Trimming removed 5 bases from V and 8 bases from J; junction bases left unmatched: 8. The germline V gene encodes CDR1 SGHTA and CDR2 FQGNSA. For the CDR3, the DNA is TGTGCCAGCAGCCTCGGGACAGGGGAATACGGCTACACCTTC. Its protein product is CASSLGTGEYGYTF.

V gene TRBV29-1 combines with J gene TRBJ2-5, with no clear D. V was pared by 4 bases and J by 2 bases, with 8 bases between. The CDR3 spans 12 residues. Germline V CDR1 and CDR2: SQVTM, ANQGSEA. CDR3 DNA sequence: TGCAGCGTTGGGTCGTCTCAAGAGACCCAGTACTTC. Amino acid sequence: CSVGSSQETQYF.